A selection of T cell receptor beta chains follows, all from one sample in a study of T cells in Graves' hyperthyroidism and ophthalmopathy. TCRdb processed the multiplex PCR reads anew with MiXCR; each CDR3 protein has one entry. The sample yields around 500,000 distinct CDR3 sequences, 20% to 25% seen once. Sequencing input: blood. The receptors were sampled from a woman aged 70 to 79 with Graves' ophthalmopathy. CDR3s include the opening cysteine and the closing phenylalanine or tryptophan. Each record gives: D gene, clone size, J gene, V gene, CDR3 DNA, CDR3 protein. The D gene is left open where the match is weak. A clone size is listed for some rows: how often the clone was seen (once, few, many), or a class if it is expanded.

- | - | TRBJ2-1 | TRBV18 | TGTGCCAGCTCACCGGTATTAGAATACAATGAGCAGTTCTTC | CASSPVLEYNEQFF
- | few | TRBJ1-1 | TRBV6-1 | TGTGCCAGCAGTGTCTCAGTGAACACTGAAGCTTTCTTT | CASSVSVNTEAFF
TRBD1 | few | TRBJ1-5 | TRBV27 | TGTGCCAGCAGTTCGACAGGGATCAATCAGCCCCAGCATTTT | CASSSTGINQPQHF
- | - | TRBJ2-3 | TRBV12-3/TRBV12-4 | TGTGCCAGCAGTTTAGTGGGCCACACAGATACGCAGTATTTT | CASSLVGHTDTQYF
- | many | TRBJ2-2 | TRBV6-1 | TGTGCCAGCAGTGTGACAGGAGGGGACACCGGGGAGCTGTTTTTT | CASSVTGGDTGELFF
TRBD1 | - | TRBJ1-3 | TRBV10-3 | TGTGCCTTCGGACAGGGAGGCTCGTCTGGAAACACCATATATTTT | CAFGQGGSSGNTIYF
- | few | TRBJ1-5 | TRBV28 | TGTGCCAGCAGTTTATTAGCTCAGCCCCAGCATTTT | CASSLLAQPQHF
- | few | TRBJ1-1 | TRBV3-1 | TGTGCCAGCGAAGGACAGACGGGGAGTGAAGCTTTCTTT | CASEGQTGSEAFF
- | - | TRBJ1-4 | TRBV30 | TGTGCCTGGAGCCGGTTCGGGACGGAGAATGAAAAACTGTTTTTT | CAWSRFGTENEKLFF
- | few | TRBJ2-3 | TRBV24-1 | TGTGCCACCAGTGACGGTAGCACAGATACGCAGTATTTT | CATSDGSTDTQYF
TRBD1 | - | TRBJ1-6 | TRBV2 | TGTGCCAGCAGGACTCGGACAGGGTACGGGGATTCACCCCTCCACTTT | CASRTRTGYGDSPLHF
- | many | TRBJ1-1 | TRBV7-2 | TGTGCCAGCAGCCCCCGATGGGTCGAGAACACTGAAGCTTTCTTT | CASSPRWVENTEAFF